Below are 20 T cell receptor beta chains sequenced from a single sample in a study of preoperative IRX-2 immunotherapy in early breast cancer. Sequenced by immunoSEQ multiplex PCR; TCRdb stores in-frame clones only, minus some. The sample contains 34,000 or so clones, 90% to 95% of which appear only once. As to treatment: preoperative locoregional IRX-2 cytokine immunotherapy. This material was obtained from a patient treated with IRX-2 immunotherapy. The receptors shown here come from a human donor with breast cancer.

The chain joins TRBV27 to TRBJ2-2; 12 bases agree with TRBD1. This CDR3 spans 18 amino acids. V trimming: 7 bases; J trimming: 7 bases; junction bases outside the gene matches: 16. From germline, CDR1 is MNHEY and CDR2 SMNVEV (reference sequence). The DNA for the CDR3 is TGTGCCAGCACGGACCGGGACAGGGGGCTTGTCTCCATCGGGGAGCTGTTTTTT. Protein product: CASTDRDRGLVSIGELFF.

The chain links TRBV5-4 to TRBJ2-7; 7 bases fit TRBD1. The CDR3 has 15 residues. Unmatched junction bases numbered 6, after V lost 0 bases and J lost 3 bases. CDR1 SGHNT and CDR2 YYREEE come from the germline V gene (reference sequence). The chain's CDR3 is CASSLAGTAIYEQYF. CDR3 bases: TGTGCCAGCAGCTTGGCCGGGACAGCCATCTACGAGCAGTACTTC.

The rearrangement links TRBV27 to TRBJ1-2; D might be TRBD1 (5 bases). The germline V and J ends were trimmed by 0 bases and 6 bases, with 11 bases remaining between them. The CDR3 runs to 14 residues. Germline lookup yields CDR1 MNHEY and CDR2 SMNVEV (reference sequence). In DNA, the CDR3 is TGTGCCAGCAGTTTATCGGAGGGGTGGGATGGCTACACCTTC. The encoded protein is CASSLSEGWDGYTF.

This rearrangement joins TRBV5-1 to TRBJ1-1, with D tentatively TRBD1 (5 bases). Trimming cost V 9 bases and J 0 bases, with 15 bases left between them. CDR1 and CDR2 from the germline V gene are SGHRS and YFSETQ. The CDR3 is 14 residues long. The CDR3 loop reads CATGEGGVNTEAFF. The CDR3 region has the DNA TGCGCCACGGGAGAGGGAGGGGTGAACACTGAAGCTTTCTTT.

This chain connects TRBV7-8 to TRBJ1-5; D is unresolved. CDR3 length: 14 residues. Trimming shortened V by 1 base and J by 6 bases, and 10 bases separated the two germline ends. CDR1 is SGHVS and CDR2 is FQNEAQ in the germline V gene. The CDR3 sequence: CASSLEPRGQPQHF. The CDR3 nucleotides read TGTGCCAGCAGCTTAGAGCCGCGAGGTCAGCCCCAGCATTTT.

The chain has TRBV9 and TRBJ2-7; tentatively, D is TRBD2 (5 bases). Trimming left V 3 bases short and J 3 bases short, with 13 bases between. This CDR3 has 14 residues. Per the germline V gene, CDR1 is SGDLS and CDR2 is YYNGEE. CDR3 residues: CASSGPSMVYEQYF. CDR3 sequence (DNA): TGTGCCAGCAGCGGCCCTAGCATGGTCTACGAGCAGTACTTC.

This clone was detected once. The chain joins TRBV28 to TRBJ1-2; the D gene is possibly TRBD1 (6 bases). Per germline, CDR1 MDHEN and CDR2 SYDVKM. The CDR3 loop spans 15 amino acids. The V gene lost 5 bases and the J gene lost 0 bases, with 13 bases spanning the gap. The CDR3 loop is CASSMRTDANYGYTF. Here the CDR3 DNA reads TGTGCCAGCAGTATGAGGACAGACGCTAACTATGGCTACACCTTC.

The chain recombines TRBV4-3 with TRBJ1-1; tentatively, D is TRBD1 (5 bases). Trimming cost V 2 bases and J 5 bases, with 15 bases left between them. The CDR3 has 15 amino acids. Germline lookup yields CDR1 LGHNA and CDR2 YSLEER. The chain's CDR3 is CASSQPGGGRTEAFF. The DNA of the CDR3 is TGCGCCAGCAGCCAACCCGGGGGAGGTCGGACTGAAGCTTTCTTT.

A single count supports this clone. The V and J genes are TRBV9 and TRBJ2-5; 9 nucleotides match TRBD1. This CDR3 has 19 amino acids. Germline V gene lookup returns CDR1 SGDLS and CDR2 YYNGEE. V shed 2 bases, J shed 4 bases, and the junction held 18 bases outside the gene matches. The CDR3 nucleotides are TGTGCCAGCAGCGTTAATTTGGACAATCCGGGACAGGGTTCAGAGACCCAGTACTTC. Its translation is CASSVNLDNPGQGSETQYF.

This clone was observed a single time. The rearrangement links TRBV2 to TRBJ2-2; 8 bases align to TRBD2. The V and J ends lost 5 bases and 6 bases, in that order; junction bases with no gene match: 11. This CDR3 has 16 amino acids. Germline assignment: CDR1 SNHLY and CDR2 FYNNEI. The chain's CDR3 is CASSPLTGGAAGELFF. CDR3 coding DNA: TGTGCCAGCAGTCCCTTAACGGGGGGGGCCGCCGGGGAGCTGTTTTTT.

The chain links TRBV18 to TRBJ2-5, with 7 bases lining up with TRBD2. The CDR3 length is 15 residues. Per the germline V gene, CDR1 is KGHSH and CDR2 is LQKENI. V lost 2 bases to trimming and J lost 4 bases; unmatched junction nucleotides: 7. For the CDR3, the DNA is TGTGCCAGCTCACCAGGCCTAGAGCGGGGAGAGACCCAGTACTTC. This encodes CASSPGLERGETQYF.

CDR3 DNA: TGCAGCGTAGCAGGGAAAGCCACCTACGAGCAGTACTTC. It yields the protein CSVAGKATYEQYF. V is TRBV29-1 and J is TRBJ2-7; tentative D call: TRBD1 (5 bases). This CDR3 region has 13 residues. Germline CDR1 SQVTM, CDR2 ANQGSEA. Trimming took 6 bases from V and 2 from J, leaving 14 bases between them.

V is TRBV7-3 and J is TRBJ2-2; D call uncertain. V was pared by 4 bases and J by 5 bases, with 20 bases between. There are 17 residues in the CDR3. Per germline, CDR1 SGHTA and CDR2 FQGTGA. The CDR3 nucleotides are TGTGCCAGCAGCTCCACCGGTCTTACGGCTAAGACCGGGGAGCTGTTTTTT. It specifies CASSSTGLTAKTGELFF.

This clone was seen a single time. This sequence joins TRBV7-9 and TRBJ2-3; 15 bases map to TRBD2. Germline assignment: CDR1 SEHNR and CDR2 FQNEAQ (reference sequence). J gave up 11 bases and V 5 bases, and 17 bases lay outside the gene matches. This CDR3 is built from 18 residues. The CDR3, as DNA: TGTGCCAGCAGCCCGACCGGGACTAGCGGGAGGATACGATACGGGCAGTATTTT. Translated: CASSPTGTSGRIRYGQYF.

This sequence joins TRBV5-4 and TRBJ1-2; D remains ambiguous. The CDR3 has 12 amino acids. Germline lookup yields CDR1 SGHNT and CDR2 YYREEE (reference sequence). The V end lost 1 base, the J end lost 2 bases, and 3 bases lay between the germline ends. As DNA, the CDR3 is TGTGCCAGCAGCTTGATGAACTATGGCTACACCTTC. Protein product: CASSLMNYGYTF.

This chain links TRBV14 with TRBJ2-7; 10 positions agree with TRBD1. This CDR3 contains 16 residues. CDR1 and CDR2 from the germline V gene are SGHDN and FVKESK. V shed 4 bases and J 4 bases; nucleotides not matched to a gene: 10. CDR3 loop: CASSPRQGATYYEQYF. As DNA, the CDR3 is TGTGCCAGCAGCCCCAGACAGGGGGCGACTTATTACGAGCAGTACTTC.

This clone was found a few times. The chain combines TRBV25-1 with TRBJ1-6; no reliable D call. The CDR3 totals 12 residues. Trimming stripped 3 bases from V and 10 bases from J, with 7 bases between. Germline lookup yields CDR1 MGHDK and CDR2 SYGVNS. This CDR3 is CASSESLSPLHF. The DNA for the CDR3 is TGTGCCAGCAGTGAGAGCCTGTCACCCCTCCACTTT.

Only a few counts were recorded for this clone. The V call is TRBV28, the J call TRBJ2-2; no reliable D call. CDR1 is MDHEN, CDR2 SYDVKM, per germline. The V end lost 7 bases, the J end lost 5 bases, and 8 bases lay between the germline ends. This CDR3 has 12 amino acids. The CDR3 coding sequence is TGTGCCAGCAACCCGGGTACCGGGGAGCTGTTTTTT. Encoded protein: CASNPGTGELFF.

The V call is TRBV30, the J call TRBJ2-2; D gene uncertain. The CDR3 runs to 14 residues. Germline V gives CDR1 GTSNPN, CDR2 SVGIG (reference sequence). V lost 3 bases to trimming and J lost 4 bases, with 12 bases between them. In DNA, the CDR3 is TGTGCCTGGAGAATGTTAGGGATCACCGGGGAGCTGTTTTTT. Translated, it gives CAWRMLGITGELFF.

The chain combines TRBV4-3 with TRBJ2-5, with TRBD1 identical over 10 bases. The germline gives CDR1 LGHNA, CDR2 YSLEER. Trimming removed 4 bases from V and 4 bases from J; junction bases left unmatched: 3. CDR3 size: 14 residues. CDR3 loop: CASSRGTGVETQYF. The CDR3 DNA follows: TGCGCCAGCAGCCGGGGGACAGGGGTAGAGACCCAGTACTTC.